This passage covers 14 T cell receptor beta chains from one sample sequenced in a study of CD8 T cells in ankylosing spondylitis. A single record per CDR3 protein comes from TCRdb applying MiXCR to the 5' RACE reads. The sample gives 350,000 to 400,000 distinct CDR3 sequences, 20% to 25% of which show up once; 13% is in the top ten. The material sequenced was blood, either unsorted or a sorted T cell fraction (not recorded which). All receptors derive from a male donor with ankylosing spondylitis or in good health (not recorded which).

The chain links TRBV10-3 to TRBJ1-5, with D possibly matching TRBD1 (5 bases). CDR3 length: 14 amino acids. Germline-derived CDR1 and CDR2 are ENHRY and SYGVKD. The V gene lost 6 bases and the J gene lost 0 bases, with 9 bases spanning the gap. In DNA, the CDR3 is TGTGCCATCAGCCCTGACAGTAGCAATCAGCCCCAGCATTTT. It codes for CAISPDSSNQPQHF.

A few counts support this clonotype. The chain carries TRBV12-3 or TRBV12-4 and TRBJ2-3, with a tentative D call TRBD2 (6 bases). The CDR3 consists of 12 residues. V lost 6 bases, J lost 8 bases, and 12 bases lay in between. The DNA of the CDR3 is TGTGCCAGCAGGGTGGGGGGAGGTACGCAGTATTTT. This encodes CASRVGGGTQYF.

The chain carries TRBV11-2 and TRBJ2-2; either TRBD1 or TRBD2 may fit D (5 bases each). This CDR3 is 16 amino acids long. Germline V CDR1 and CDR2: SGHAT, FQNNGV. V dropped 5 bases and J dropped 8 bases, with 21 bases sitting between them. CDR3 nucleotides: TGTGCCAGCAGCCTCCTTGAGGGGCTGACCGCGGGGGAGCTGTTTTTT. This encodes CASSLLEGLTAGELFF.

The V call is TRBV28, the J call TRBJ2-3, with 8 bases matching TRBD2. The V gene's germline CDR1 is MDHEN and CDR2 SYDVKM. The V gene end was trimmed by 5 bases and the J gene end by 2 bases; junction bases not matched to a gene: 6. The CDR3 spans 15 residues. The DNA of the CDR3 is TGTGCCAGCAGTCCCGGGACTAGTAACACAGATACGCAGTATTTT. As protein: CASSPGTSNTDTQYF.

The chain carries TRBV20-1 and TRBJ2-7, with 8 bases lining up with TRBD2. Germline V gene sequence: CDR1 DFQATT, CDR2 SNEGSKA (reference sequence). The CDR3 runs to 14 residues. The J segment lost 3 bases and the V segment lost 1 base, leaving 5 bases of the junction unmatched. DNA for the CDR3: TGCAGTGCTAGAGCATTCGGGGGGGTCTACGAGCAGTACTTC. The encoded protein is CSARAFGGVYEQYF.

CDR3 sequence reads: CSARDWASSGTGATFTYEQYF. CDR3 nucleotides: TGCAGTGCTAGAGATTGGGCCTCCTCCGGGACAGGGGCCACTTTTACCTACGAGCAGTACTTC. This chain connects TRBV20-1 to TRBJ2-7; 10 bases fit TRBD1. CDR1 and CDR2 (germline): DFQATT, SNEGSKA (reference sequence). This CDR3 spans 21 amino acids. V trimming: 0 bases; J trimming: 2 bases; junction bases outside the gene matches: 22.

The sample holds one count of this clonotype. The CDR3 nucleotides read TGTGCCAGCAGTTTATCGCGGGCGCTGGGGGCAGATACGCAGTATTTT. Its protein product is CASSLSRALGADTQYF. The chain has TRBV27 and TRBJ2-3; D tentatively reads TRBD1 or TRBD2 (5 bases each). The CDR3 has 16 amino acids. V shed 0 bases and J shed 4 bases, with 14 bases lying between them. Germline V CDR1 and CDR2: MNHEY, SMNVEV (reference sequence).

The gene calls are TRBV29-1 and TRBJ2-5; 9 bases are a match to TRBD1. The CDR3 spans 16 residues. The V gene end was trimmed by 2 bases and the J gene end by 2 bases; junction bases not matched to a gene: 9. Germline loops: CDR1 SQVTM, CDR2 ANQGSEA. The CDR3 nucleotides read TGCAGCGTTGAAAGTCCGAAACAGGGGGCACAAGAGACCCAGTACTTC. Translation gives CSVESPKQGAQETQYF.

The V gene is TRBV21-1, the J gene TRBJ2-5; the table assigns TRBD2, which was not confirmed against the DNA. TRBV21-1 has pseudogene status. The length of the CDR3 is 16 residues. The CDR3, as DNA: TGTGCCAGCAGCCCCTATCAGCGGGGGGGCTGTGAGACCCAGTACTTC. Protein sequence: CASSPYQRGGCETQYF.

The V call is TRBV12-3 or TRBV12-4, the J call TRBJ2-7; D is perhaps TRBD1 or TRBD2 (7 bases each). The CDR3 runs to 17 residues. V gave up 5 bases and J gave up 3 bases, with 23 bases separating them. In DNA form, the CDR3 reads TGTGCCAGCAGTAGCCCCCCGGGGGGCAGGGGGTACTACGAGCAGTACTTC. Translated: CASSSPPGGRGYYEQYF.

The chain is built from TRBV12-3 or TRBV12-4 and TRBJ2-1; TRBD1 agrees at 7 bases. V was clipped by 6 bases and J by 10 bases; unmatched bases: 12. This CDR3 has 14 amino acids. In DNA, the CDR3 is TGTGCCAGCAGCAAAGGGACAGCCTTTAGGGAGCAGTTCTTC. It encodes CASSKGTAFREQFF.

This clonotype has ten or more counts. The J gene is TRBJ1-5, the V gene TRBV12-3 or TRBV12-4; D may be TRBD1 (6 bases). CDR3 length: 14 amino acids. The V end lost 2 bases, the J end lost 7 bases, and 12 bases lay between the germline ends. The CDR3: CASSLSAGDQPQHF. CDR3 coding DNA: TGTGCCAGCAGTTTATCGGCAGGGGACCAGCCCCAGCATTTT.

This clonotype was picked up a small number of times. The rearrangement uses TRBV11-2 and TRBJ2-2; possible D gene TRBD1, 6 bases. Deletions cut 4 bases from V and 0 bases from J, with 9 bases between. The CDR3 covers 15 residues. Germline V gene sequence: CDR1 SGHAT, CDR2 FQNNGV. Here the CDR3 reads CASSSQGSNTGELFF. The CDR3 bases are TGTGCCAGCAGCTCACAGGGATCGAACACCGGGGAGCTGTTTTTT.

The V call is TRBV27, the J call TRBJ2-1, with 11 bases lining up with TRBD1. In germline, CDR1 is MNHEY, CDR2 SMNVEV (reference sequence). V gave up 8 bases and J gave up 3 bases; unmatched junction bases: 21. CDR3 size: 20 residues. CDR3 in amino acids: CASGRPAAVQGQGVYNEQFF. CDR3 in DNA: TGTGCCAGCGGCCGCCCCGCCGCGGTCCAGGGACAGGGGGTCTACAATGAGCAGTTCTTC.